This T cell receptor (beta chain) comes out of a study of shared clonotypes between healthy human individuals. Generated by immunoSEQ multiplex PCR, the TCRdb table keeps only in-frame clones and is missing some. The data contain around 1.1 million clones, 70% to 80% of them singletons. The V end lost 5 bases, the J end lost 2 bases, and 10 bases lay between the germline ends. This CDR3 has 13 residues. Germline V gene data show CDR1 as SGHTA and CDR2 as FQGNSA. Sequenced: memory CD4+ T cells from PBMCs. The sample's subset: CD45RA-negative fraction. This clonotype was obtained from a man younger than 30 in good health. Some clones in this sample may be carry-over from other donors' samples. V is TRBV7-2 and J is TRBJ2-7; D ambiguous. The CDR3 loop is CASSAQITYEQYF. In DNA form, the CDR3 reads TGTGCCAGCAGCGCACAAATTACCTACGAGCAGTACTTC.